The 5 T cell receptor beta chains presented below share a single source sample, sequenced in a study of shared T cell receptors in the human thymus. TCRdb keeps only in-frame clones here, not all; method: immunoSEQ multiplex PCR. There are 650,000 to 950,000 clones in the sample; approximately 85% occur only once, and 0.008% to 0.011% lies in the top ten. The sample also formed part of further work on human thymus T cells.

Sequenced: thymocytes. The receptors stem from a girl less than two years old with a congenital heart defect.

The J gene is TRBJ2-3, the V gene TRBV5-6; 9 bases align to TRBD2. The CDR3 spans 16 residues. With 1 base clipped from V and 2 bases from J, the junction kept 5 bases outside the gene matches. Germline lookup yields CDR1 SGHDT and CDR2 YYEEEE. The CDR3 DNA is TGTGCCAGCAGCTTGATTGCGGGGGGGGACACAGATACGCAGTATTTT. Translated: CASSLIAGGDTDTQYF.

The rearrangement links TRBV28 to TRBJ2-3; the D gene is possibly TRBD1 (5 bases). There are 16 residues in the CDR3. V was cut by 7 bases and J by 6 bases, with 23 bases left in between. The germline V gene has CDR1 MDHEN and CDR2 SYDVKM. The CDR3 spells CASTVRNSSGPDTQYF. The CDR3 DNA reads TGTGCCAGCACCGTCAGAAACTCATCAGGGCCGGATACGCAGTATTTT.

J is TRBJ1-2 and V is TRBV7-9; 11 bases align to TRBD1. The length of the CDR3 is 15 residues. The V and J ends lost 1 base and 7 bases, in that order; junction bases with no gene match: 5. Germline V gene sequence: CDR1 SEHNR, CDR2 FQNEAQ (reference sequence). CDR3 region: CASSLDGQGATGYTF. CDR3 sequence (DNA): TGTGCCAGCAGCTTAGACGGACAGGGGGCGACTGGCTACACCTTC.

CDR3 residues: CASSPDSYNEQFF. The CDR3 DNA is TGTGCCAGTAGTCCTGACAGCTACAATGAGCAGTTCTTC. This chain joins TRBV19 and TRBJ2-1, with D possibly matching TRBD1 (5 bases). Germline lookup yields CDR1 LNHDA and CDR2 SQIVND (reference sequence). Trimming removed 5 bases at V and 3 bases at J, with 8 bases between. This CDR3 region has 13 residues.

The V gene is TRBV28, the J gene TRBJ1-5; no clear D. CDR1 is MDHEN and CDR2 is SYDVKM in the germline V gene. The CDR3 runs 13 residues. V was shortened by 5 bases and J by 6 bases, with 11 bases between the two germline ends. The CDR3 DNA is TGTGCCAGCAGTCTTGTCCCGTCTCAGCCCCAGCATTTT. It specifies CASSLVPSQPQHF.